This record looks at one TCR beta chain sequence and its context. What it binds is unknown. The data were obtained in a study of CD4 T cells in relation to SARS-CoV-2 and coronaviruses. The unexposed donors gave CD4+ T cells in about 2010-2019, prior to COVID-19. CD4+ T cells were isolated from the cells after 10 days of culture. Unexposed-donor CD4+ T cells were probed with SARS-CoV-2 S/N and four cold-coronavirus spikes, cells permitting. Findings and limits, study-wide: Each donor contributed either pre-pandemic or post-infection samples, not both.

Germline CDR1 SNHLY, CDR2 FYNNEI. CDR3 length equals 16 residues. Trimming removed 4 bases at V and 0 bases at J, with 12 bases between. Method: immunoSEQ multiplex PCR; TCRdb's copy keeps in-frame clones and lacks some. The sample has about 18,000 clones, 60% to 80% seen once. This TCR derives from a human donor in good health. This chain connects TRBV2 to TRBJ1-4; D ambiguous. Sequenced input: CD4+ T cells from PBMCs, cultured in vitro. This chain's CDR3 is CASSALQYSTNEKLFF. The CDR3 DNA sequence: TGTGCCAGCAGTGCTCTACAGTACTCAACTAATGAAAAACTGTTTTTT.